One and the same sample provided the 14 T cell receptor beta chains below, sequenced in a study of T cells in Graves' hyperthyroidism and ophthalmopathy. There were TCR beta CDR3 regions amplified from RNA transcripts. A set of HTBI primers served as the primers for a first-round RT-PCR of the TCR CDR3. MiXCR was run by TCRdb on the multiplex PCR reads, yielding one entry per CDR3 protein. Among 550,000 to 650,000 distinct CDR3 sequences listed, approximately 15% were seen once. The sequencing sample was made of blood. These receptors originate from a woman between 40 and 50 years old with Graves' hyperthyroidism.

This clonotype was counted ten times or more. CDR3 DNA: TGTGCCAGCAGCCTTGGAGGGGCTATTTCGTCAGAGACCCAGTACTTC. Residues: CASSLGGAISSETQYF. The chain uses TRBV5-8 and TRBJ2-5, with D possibly TRBD2 on 6 matching bases. The germline V and J ends were trimmed by 4 bases and 4 bases, with 20 bases remaining between them. The germline CDR1 and CDR2 sequences are SGHTS and YDEGEE. CDR3 length: 16 residues.

This clonotype was counted ten times or more. V gene TRBV7-9 combines with J gene TRBJ2-7; a weak D match, TRBD2 (7 bases). Looked up from germline, CDR1 is SEHNR and CDR2 is FQNEAQ (reference sequence). Trimming removed 1 base from V and 6 bases from J, with 13 bases in between. The CDR3 loop spans 14 amino acids. In DNA, the CDR3 is TGTGCCAGCAGCTTAGACGGGGGGCGGTCCGAGCAGTACTTC. Translated, it gives CASSLDGGRSEQYF.

The chain carries TRBV27 and TRBJ2-7; TRBD1 matches 8 bases. This CDR3 region has 15 residues. Germline-derived CDR1 and CDR2 are MNHEY and SMNVEV (reference sequence). V shed 4 bases, J shed 6 bases, and the junction held 11 bases outside the gene matches. The CDR3 coding sequence is TGTGCCAGCAGTTCATCAGGACAGGGCAGGGGCGAGCAGTACTTC. It codes for CASSSSGQGRGEQYF.

The genes are TRBV12-3 or TRBV12-4 and TRBJ2-7; no definite D call. The CDR3 is 16 residues long. V was pared by 5 bases and J by 3 bases, with 20 bases between. The CDR3 reads CASSQAGKSGVYEQYF. CDR3 bases: TGTGCCAGCAGTCAGGCCGGCAAATCCGGCGTCTACGAGCAGTACTTC.

The chain employs TRBV7-9 and TRBJ2-3; TRBD2 might be the D (6 bases). The CDR3 sequence is 15 residues long. The germline V gene encodes CDR1 SEHNR and CDR2 FQNEAQ (reference sequence). The V end was cut by 2 bases, the J end by 2 bases, with 11 bases between. This CDR3 reads CASSLPGVPTDTQYF. Written as DNA, the CDR3 is TGTGCCAGCAGCTTACCGGGGGTTCCCACAGATACGCAGTATTTT.

This clonotype showed up many times. The rearrangement joins TRBV7-9 to TRBJ2-5; 7 bases line up with TRBD2. The CDR3 consists of 15 residues. Trimming took 3 bases from V and 4 from J; bases not matched to a gene: 8. Germline V lookup: CDR1 SEHNR, CDR2 FQNEAQ (reference sequence). CDR3 sequence reads: CASSLLTGGGETQYF. The CDR3 DNA is TGTGCCAGCAGCTTGCTGACGGGGGGAGGAGAGACCCAGTACTTC.

This clonotype occurred many times. The chain combines TRBV7-9 with TRBJ2-7, with D tentatively TRBD1 (5 bases). The CDR3 consists of 15 residues. The ends were cut back, 5 bases at V and 4 bases at J, with 18 bases in the middle. From germline, CDR1 is SEHNR and CDR2 FQNEAQ (reference sequence). DNA of the CDR3: TGTGCCAGCAGCCAAGGGGTAGGATCCTTTTACGAGCAGTACTTC. Its translation: CASSQGVGSFYEQYF.

Many counts were recorded for this clonotype. J is TRBJ2-7 and V is TRBV20-1; 10 bases are shared with TRBD2. The trim removed 2 bases at V and 5 bases at J, leaving 3 bases unmatched. Germline CDR1 reads DFQATT; CDR2 reads SNEGSKA (reference sequence). The CDR3 length is 13 residues. In DNA, the CDR3 is TGCAGTGCTAGACTAGCGGGAGAAAACGAGCAGTACTTC. Its translation is CSARLAGENEQYF.

This clonotype was detected ten times or more. The rearrangement uses TRBV12-3 or TRBV12-4 and TRBJ2-5; TRBD2 is a possible D gene (5 bases). The ends were cut back, 7 bases at V and 4 bases at J, with 13 bases in the middle. CDR3 length equals 13 residues. CDR3 sequence reads: CASTSGVTETQYF. For the CDR3, the DNA is TGTGCCAGCACTTCCGGGGTGACAGAGACCCAGTACTTC.

This clonotype was counted a few times. The genes are TRBV20-1 and TRBJ2-3, with D uncertain. In germline, CDR1 is DFQATT, CDR2 SNEGSKA (reference sequence). V was pared by 2 bases and J by 6 bases, with 9 bases between. The CDR3 has 12 residues. The CDR3, as DNA: TGCAGTGCTAGAAAGGCAGCCGATACGCAGTATTTT. This sequence encodes CSARKAADTQYF.

This clonotype has at least ten counts. The chain carries TRBV9 and TRBJ2-2; D remains unclear. This CDR3 contains 14 residues. Trimming pared 0 bases from V and 6 bases from J, leaving 9 bases between. Germline V lookup: CDR1 SGDLS, CDR2 YYNGEE. CDR3 region: CASSVGGGAGELFF. The CDR3 bases are TGTGCCAGCAGCGTAGGAGGTGGGGCCGGGGAGCTGTTTTTT.

This clonotype came up many times. The chain recombines TRBV28 with TRBJ2-3; perhaps TRBD2 as D (5 bases). V was pared by 7 bases and J by 2 bases, with 10 bases between. Germline lookup yields CDR1 MDHEN and CDR2 SYDVKM. The CDR3 covers 13 residues. The CDR3: CASTSLPTDTQYF. In DNA form, the CDR3 reads TGTGCCAGCACTAGCCTCCCCACAGATACGCAGTATTTT.

The genes are TRBV20-1 and TRBJ1-2, with no clear D. The CDR3 runs to 12 residues. Germline assignment: CDR1 DFQATT and CDR2 SNEGSKA (reference sequence). Trimming left V 1 base short and J 5 bases short, with 8 bases between. The CDR3 sequence: CSARGQEYGYTF. DNA for the CDR3: TGCAGTGCTAGAGGCCAGGAGTATGGCTACACCTTC.

Here the CDR3 reads CASSRDRGPGNTIYF. The CDR3 DNA sequence: TGCGCCAGCAGCAGGGACAGGGGGCCTGGAAACACCATATATTTT. V gene TRBV5-1 combines with J gene TRBJ1-3; 12 bases match TRBD1. Per the germline V gene, CDR1 is SGHRS and CDR2 is YFSETQ. V shed 4 bases, J shed 2 bases, and the junction held 1 base outside the gene matches. The CDR3 spans 15 residues.